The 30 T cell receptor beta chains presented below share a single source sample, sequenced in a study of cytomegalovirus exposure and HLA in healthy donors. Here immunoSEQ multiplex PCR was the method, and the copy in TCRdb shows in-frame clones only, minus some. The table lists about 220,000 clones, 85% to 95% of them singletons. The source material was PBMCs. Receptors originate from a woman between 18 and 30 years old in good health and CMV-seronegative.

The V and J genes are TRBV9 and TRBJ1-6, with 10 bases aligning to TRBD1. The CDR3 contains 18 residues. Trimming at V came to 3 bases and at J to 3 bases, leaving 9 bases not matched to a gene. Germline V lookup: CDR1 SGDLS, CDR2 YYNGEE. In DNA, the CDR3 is TGTGCCAGCAGCGCTGAGACAGGGGGCGCAGTCTATAATTCACCCCTCCACTTT. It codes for CASSAETGGAVYNSPLHF.

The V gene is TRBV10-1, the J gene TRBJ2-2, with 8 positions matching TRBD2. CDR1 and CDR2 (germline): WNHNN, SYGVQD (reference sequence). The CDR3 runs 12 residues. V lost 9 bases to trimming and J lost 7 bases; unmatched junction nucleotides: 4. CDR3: CASGLAIGELFF. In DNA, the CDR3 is TGCGCCAGTGGACTAGCAATCGGGGAGCTGTTTTTT.

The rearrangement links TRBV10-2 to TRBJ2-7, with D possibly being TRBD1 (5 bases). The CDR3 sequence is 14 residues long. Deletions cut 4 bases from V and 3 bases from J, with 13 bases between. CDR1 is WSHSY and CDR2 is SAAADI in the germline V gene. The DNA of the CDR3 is TGCGCCAGCAGTGCCTCCGTCGACAGCTACGAGCAGTACTTC. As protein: CASSASVDSYEQYF.

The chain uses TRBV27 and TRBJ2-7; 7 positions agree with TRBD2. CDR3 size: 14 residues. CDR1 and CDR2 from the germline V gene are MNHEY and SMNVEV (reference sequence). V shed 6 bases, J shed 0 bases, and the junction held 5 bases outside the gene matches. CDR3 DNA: TGTGCCAGCAGCCAGCGGGGCGGCTCCTACGAGCAGTACTTC. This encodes CASSQRGGSYEQYF.

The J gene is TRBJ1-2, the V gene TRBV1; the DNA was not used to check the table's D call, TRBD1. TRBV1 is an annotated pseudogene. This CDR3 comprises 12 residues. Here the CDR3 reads CTSRGQEVGYTF. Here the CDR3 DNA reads TGCACCAGCAGAGGACAGGAAGTAGGCTACACCTTC.

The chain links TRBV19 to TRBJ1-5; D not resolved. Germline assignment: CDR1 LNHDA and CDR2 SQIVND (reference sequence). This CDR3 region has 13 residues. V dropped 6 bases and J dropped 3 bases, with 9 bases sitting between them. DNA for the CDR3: TGTGCCAGTAGCCGGGGAATCAATCAGCCCCAGCATTTT. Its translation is CASSRGINQPQHF.

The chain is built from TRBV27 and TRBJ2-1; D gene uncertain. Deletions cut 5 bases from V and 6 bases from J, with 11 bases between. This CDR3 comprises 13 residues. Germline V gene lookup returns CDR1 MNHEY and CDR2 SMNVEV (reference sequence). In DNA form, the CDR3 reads TGTGCCAGCAGTCTCACTTTAACCAATGAGCAGTTCTTC. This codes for CASSLTLTNEQFF.

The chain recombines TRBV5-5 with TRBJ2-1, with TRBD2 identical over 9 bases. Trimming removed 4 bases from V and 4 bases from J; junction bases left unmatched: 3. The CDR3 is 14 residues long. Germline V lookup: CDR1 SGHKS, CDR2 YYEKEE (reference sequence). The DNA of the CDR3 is TGTGCCAGCAGCCCTAGCGGGAAATACAATGAGCAGTTCTTC. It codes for CASSPSGKYNEQFF.

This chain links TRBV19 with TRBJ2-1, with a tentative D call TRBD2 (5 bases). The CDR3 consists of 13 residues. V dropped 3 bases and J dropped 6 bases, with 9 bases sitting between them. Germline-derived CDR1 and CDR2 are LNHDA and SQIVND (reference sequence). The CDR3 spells CASSISGSNEQFF. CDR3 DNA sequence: TGTGCCAGTAGTATCTCGGGGAGCAATGAGCAGTTCTTC.

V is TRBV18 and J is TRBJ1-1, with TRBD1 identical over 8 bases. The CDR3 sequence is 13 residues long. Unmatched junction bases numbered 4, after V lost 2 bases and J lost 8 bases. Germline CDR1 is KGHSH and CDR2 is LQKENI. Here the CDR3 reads CASSPSDRGEAFF. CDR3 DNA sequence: TGTGCCAGCTCACCAAGCGACAGGGGAGAAGCTTTCTTT.

The CDR3 spells CASSPTEGVHSEQFF. The CDR3 DNA reads as TGTGCCAGCAGTCCCACGGAAGGGGTACATAGTGAGCAGTTCTTC. The chain has TRBV27 and TRBJ2-1, with D possibly matching TRBD1 (5 bases). The CDR3 totals 15 residues. From germline, CDR1 is MNHEY and CDR2 SMNVEV (reference sequence). The ends were cut back, 5 bases at V and 9 bases at J, with 20 bases in the middle.

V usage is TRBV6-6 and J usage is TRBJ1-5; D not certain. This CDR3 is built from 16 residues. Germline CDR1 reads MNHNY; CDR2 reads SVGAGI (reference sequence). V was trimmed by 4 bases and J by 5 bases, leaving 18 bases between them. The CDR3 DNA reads TGTGCCAGCAGTTCCTCGACCGGGGTCCTAGATCAGCCCCAGCATTTT. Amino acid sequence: CASSSSTGVLDQPQHF.

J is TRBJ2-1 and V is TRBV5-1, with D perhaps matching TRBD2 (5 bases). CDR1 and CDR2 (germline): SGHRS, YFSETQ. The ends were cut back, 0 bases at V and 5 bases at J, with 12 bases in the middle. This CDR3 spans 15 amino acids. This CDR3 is CASSLGLTTNNEQFF. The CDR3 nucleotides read TGCGCCAGCAGCTTGGGGTTGACTACCAACAATGAGCAGTTCTTC.

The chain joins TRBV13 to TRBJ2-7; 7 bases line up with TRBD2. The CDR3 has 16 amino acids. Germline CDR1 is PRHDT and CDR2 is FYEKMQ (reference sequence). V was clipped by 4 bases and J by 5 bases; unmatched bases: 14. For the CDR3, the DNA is TGTGCCAGCAGCTCCCCGCTGGGCGGGGGATGGGACGAGCAGTACTTC. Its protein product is CASSSPLGGGWDEQYF.

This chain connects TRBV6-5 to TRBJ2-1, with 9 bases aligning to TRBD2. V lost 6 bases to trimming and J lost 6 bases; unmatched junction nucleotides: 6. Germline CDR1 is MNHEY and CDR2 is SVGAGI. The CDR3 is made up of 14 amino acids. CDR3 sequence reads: CASSVAGVPNEQFF. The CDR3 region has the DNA TGTGCCAGCAGCGTAGCGGGAGTCCCCAATGAGCAGTTCTTC.

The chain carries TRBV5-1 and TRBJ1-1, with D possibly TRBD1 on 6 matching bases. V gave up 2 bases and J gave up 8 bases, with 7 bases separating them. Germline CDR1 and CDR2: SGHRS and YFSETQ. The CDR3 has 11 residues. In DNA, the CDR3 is TGCGCCAGCAGCTTTACAGGGGAAGCTTTCTTT. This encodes CASSFTGEAFF.

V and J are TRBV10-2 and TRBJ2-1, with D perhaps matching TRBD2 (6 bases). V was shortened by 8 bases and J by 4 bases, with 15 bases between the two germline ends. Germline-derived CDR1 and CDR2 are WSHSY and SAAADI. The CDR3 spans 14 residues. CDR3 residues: CASSGGVRYNEQFF. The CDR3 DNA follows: TGCGCCAGCTCCGGCGGGGTTCGGTACAATGAGCAGTTCTTC.

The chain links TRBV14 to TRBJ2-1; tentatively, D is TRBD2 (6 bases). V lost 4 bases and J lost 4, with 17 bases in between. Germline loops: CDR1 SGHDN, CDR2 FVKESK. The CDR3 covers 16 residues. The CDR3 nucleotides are TGTGCCAGCAGCCGAAGGGTTAGCGGATATTACAATGAGCAGTTCTTC. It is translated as CASSRRVSGYYNEQFF.

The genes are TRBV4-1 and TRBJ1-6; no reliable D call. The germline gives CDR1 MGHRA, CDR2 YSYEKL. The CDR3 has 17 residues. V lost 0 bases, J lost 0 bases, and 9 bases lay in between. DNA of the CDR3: TGCGCCAGCAGCCAAGAGCTTTCGAGCTCCTATAATTCACCCCTCCACTTT. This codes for CASSQELSSSYNSPLHF.

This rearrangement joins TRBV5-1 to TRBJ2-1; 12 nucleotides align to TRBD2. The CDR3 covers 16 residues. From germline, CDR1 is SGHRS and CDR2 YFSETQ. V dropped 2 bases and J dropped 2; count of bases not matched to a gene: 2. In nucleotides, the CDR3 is TGCGCCAGCAGCTTACTAGCGGGAGGAACCTACAATGAGCAGTTCTTC. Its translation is CASSLLAGGTYNEQFF.

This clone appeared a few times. The CDR3 reads CASRIGLAYNEQFF. In DNA, the CDR3 is TGTGCCAGCAGGATCGGACTAGCCTACAATGAGCAGTTCTTC. The rearrangement links TRBV6-5 to TRBJ2-1; 7 bases align to TRBD2. Looked up from germline, CDR1 is MNHEY and CDR2 is SVGAGI. The CDR3 contains 14 residues. V lost 6 bases and J lost 2; bases outside the gene matches: 4.

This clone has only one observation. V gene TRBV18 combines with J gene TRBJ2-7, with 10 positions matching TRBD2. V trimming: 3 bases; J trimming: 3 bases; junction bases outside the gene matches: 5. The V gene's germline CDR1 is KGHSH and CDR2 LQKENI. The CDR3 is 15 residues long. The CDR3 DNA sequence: TGTGCCAGCTCACCTAGGACTAGCGGTAACTACGAGCAGTACTTC. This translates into CASSPRTSGNYEQYF.

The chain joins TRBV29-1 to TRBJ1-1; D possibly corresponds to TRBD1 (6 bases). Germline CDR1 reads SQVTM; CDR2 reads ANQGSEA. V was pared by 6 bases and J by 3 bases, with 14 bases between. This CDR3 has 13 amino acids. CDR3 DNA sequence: TGCAGCGTCCCAGGGGTGGCCCACACTGAAGCTTTCTTT. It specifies CSVPGVAHTEAFF.

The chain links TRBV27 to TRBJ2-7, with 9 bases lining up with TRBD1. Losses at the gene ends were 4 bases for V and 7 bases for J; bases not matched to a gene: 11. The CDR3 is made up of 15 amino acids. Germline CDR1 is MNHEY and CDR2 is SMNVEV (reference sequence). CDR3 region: CASSSGTGIPSEQYF. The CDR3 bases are TGTGCCAGCAGTTCGGGGACAGGGATCCCTAGTGAGCAGTACTTC.

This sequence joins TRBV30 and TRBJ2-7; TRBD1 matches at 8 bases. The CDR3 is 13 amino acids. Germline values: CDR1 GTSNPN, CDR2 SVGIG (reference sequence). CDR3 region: CAYVPGTGYEQYF. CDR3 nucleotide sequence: TGTGCTTATGTCCCCGGGACAGGCTACGAGCAGTACTTC.

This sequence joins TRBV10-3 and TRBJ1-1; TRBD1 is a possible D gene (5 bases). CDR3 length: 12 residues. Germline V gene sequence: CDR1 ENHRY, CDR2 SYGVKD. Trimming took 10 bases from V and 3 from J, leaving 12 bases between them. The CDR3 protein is CATQDSYTEAFF. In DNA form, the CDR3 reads TGTGCCACCCAAGACAGTTACACTGAAGCTTTCTTT.

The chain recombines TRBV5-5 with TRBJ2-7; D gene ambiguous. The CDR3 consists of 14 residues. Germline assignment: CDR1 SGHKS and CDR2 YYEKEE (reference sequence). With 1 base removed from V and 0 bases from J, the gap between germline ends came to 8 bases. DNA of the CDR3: TGTGCCAGCAGCTTGTATGAGATCTCCTACGAGCAGTACTTC. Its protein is CASSLYEISYEQYF.

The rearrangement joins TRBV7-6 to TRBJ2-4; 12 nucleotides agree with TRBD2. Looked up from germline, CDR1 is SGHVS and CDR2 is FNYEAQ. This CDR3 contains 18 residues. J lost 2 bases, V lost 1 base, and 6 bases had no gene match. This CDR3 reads CASSLGLAGDGSKNIQYF. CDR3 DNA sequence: TGTGCCAGCAGCTTAGGACTAGCGGGAGACGGGTCCAAAAACATTCAGTACTTC.

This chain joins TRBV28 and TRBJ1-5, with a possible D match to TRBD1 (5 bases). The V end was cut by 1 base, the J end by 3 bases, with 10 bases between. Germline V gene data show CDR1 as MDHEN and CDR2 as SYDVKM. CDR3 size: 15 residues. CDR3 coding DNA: TGTGCCAGCAGTTTATTCCGGGACTTCAATCAGCCCCAGCATTTT. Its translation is CASSLFRDFNQPQHF. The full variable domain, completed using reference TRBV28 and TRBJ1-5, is DVKVTQSSRYLVKRTGEKVFLECVQDMDHENMFWYRQDPGLGLRLIYFSYDVKMKEKGDIPEGYSVSREKKERFSLILESASTNQTSMYLCASSLFRDFNQPQHFGDGTRLSIL.

The CDR3 here is CASRTPGRHIYEQYF. The DNA of the CDR3 is TGCGCCAGCAGAACTCCAGGAAGGCATATCTACGAGCAGTACTTC. The gene calls are TRBV10-2 and TRBJ2-7, with D uncertain. Germline V gene lookup returns CDR1 WSHSY and CDR2 SAAADI. The CDR3 extends over 15 amino acids. Trimming pared 6 bases from V and 3 bases from J, leaving 18 bases between.